The T cell receptor (beta chain) described here comes from a study of metastatic and nonmetastatic thyroid tumors. In the study overall: Repertoires from malignant and benign thyroid patients were compared across blood and tumor or nodule tissue. Study-wide points: Reports indicated that malignant thyroid tumors showed significantly higher TCR beta diversity than benign nodules did, in blood and tumor.

Every patient underwent thyroid surgery untreated. To note about this clone: The antigen remains unidentified.

The V and J ends lost 3 bases and 7 bases respectively, with 19 bases between them. The CDR3 runs 15 residues. Germline V gene sequence: CDR1 DFQATT, CDR2 SNEGSKA (reference sequence). Per the study methods: Researchers built a distant-metastasis classifier for papillary thyroid cancer that drew on CDR3 differences across clinicopathological groups. TCRdb re-called clones from the PCR reads using MiXCR. The V and J calls follow TCRdb's processing rather than the paper's. The data hold around 36,000 clones, with 25% to 30% observed a single time. The chain links TRBV20-1 to TRBJ2-1, with D maybe TRBD2 (5 bases). The origin of this receptor is a female donor with papillary thyroid cancer or a benign thyroid nodule (not recorded which). Some clones in this sample may be carry-over from other donors' samples. The sequencing input was blood. CDR3 sequence: CSASDSTNGGNEQFF. The CDR3 DNA is TGCAGTGCTAGTGATTCGACAAACGGCGGGAATGAGCAGTTCTTC.